This TCR beta chain was identified during a study of blood T cells in healthy people across ages. The CDR3 is 13 residues long. Trimming removed 0 bases at V and 6 bases at J, with 9 bases between. CDR1 and CDR2 from the germline V gene are DFQATT and SNEGSKA (reference sequence). Primed by a sample-barcoded 5' primer and a J-beta primer mix, a second PCR proceeded for roughly 7 to 12 cycles. Each CDR3 protein is one row after TCRdb ran MiXCR on the 5' RACE reads. In the table there are fewer than 900,000 distinct CDR3 sequences, 40% to 45% of which are singletons. The sequencing input was blood. The genes are TRBV20-1 and TRBJ2-1; maybe TRBD2 (5 bases). The origin of this receptor is a woman in her sixties in good health. DNA for the CDR3: TGCAGTGCTAGAGATCCCGGACTCAATGAGCAGTTCTTC. Its translation is CSARDPGLNEQFF.